The entry below gives a single T cell receptor beta chain sequence along with its context. This sample is part of a study of blood T cell repertoires in COVID-19. Overall study context: Researchers got acute and convalescent COVID-19 samples from the United States, Italy and Spain.

The germline V gene encodes CDR1 SGHAT and CDR2 FQNNGV. V shed 0 bases and J shed 0 bases, with 17 bases lying between them. The CDR3 is 18 residues long. Original handling: How many nucleated cells were present was estimated from reference gene primer amplification. This table comes from immunoSEQ multiplex PCR, and its TCRdb copy is limited to in-frame clones, with some not included. V, J and clone size are taken as reported in that table, and D and trimming were inferred from the DNA itself. The table includes 40,000 to 60,000 clones, roughly 84% detected once. The gene calls are TRBV11-2 and TRBJ1-2, with a weak D call TRBD1 (5 bases). What was sequenced was peripheral blood. This receptor was identified in a man in his forties or fifties with acute or convalescent COVID-19. This CDR3 is CASSLDLGRAVANYGYTF. For the CDR3, the DNA is TGTGCCAGCAGCTTAGATCTGGGCAGGGCTGTCGCTAACTATGGCTACACCTTC.